The 15 T cell receptor beta chains presented below share a single source sample, sequenced in a study of tumor and adjacent non-tumor tissue in lung cancer. The template was RNA from unsorted bulk tissue. Distant lung tissue was collected more than 3 cm away from the tumor edge. A modified ARM-PCR protocol with three rounds of nested PCR amplified TCRbeta. A single record per CDR3 protein comes from TCRdb applying MiXCR to the multiplex PCR reads. The profile shows 35,000 to 55,000 distinct CDR3 sequences, roughly 60% of them singletons. Sequenced sample: distant non-tumor lung tissue. The source is a man over 45 with non-small cell lung cancer.

The chain joins TRBV29-1 to TRBJ2-1; maybe TRBD2 (5 bases). V lost 2 bases and J 11 bases, leaving 22 bases between the germline ends. CDR3 length: 15 residues. The germline gives CDR1 SQVTM, CDR2 ANQGSEA. The CDR3 region is CSVELSGCSYSKQFF. The CDR3 DNA reads TGCAGCGTTGAATTATCGGGGTGCTCCTACAGTAAGCAGTTCTTC.

This clonotype was picked up one time. One end of the junction fails to match germline, which may point to a read error. The chain links TRBV20-1 to TRBJ2-1, with 8 bases lining up with TRBD2. The CDR3 is made up of 13 amino acids. The germline CDR1 and CDR2 sequences are DFQATT and SNEGSKA (reference sequence). This CDR3 reads CGAYPSGHNEQFF. The CDR3 bases are TGCGGTGCTTATCCTAGCGGGCACAATGAGCAGTTCTTC.

This sequence joins TRBV6-1 and TRBJ2-7; the D is unclear. Trimming removed 5 bases from V and 12 bases from J, with 17 bases in between. CDR3 length: 12 amino acids. CDR1 and CDR2 (germline): MNHNS, SASEGT. The CDR3 spells CASSPRSYKWYF. The CDR3 coding sequence is TGTGCCAGCAGTCCTAGATCCTACAAGTGGTACTTC.

Comment on this clonotype: Sequence at one end of the junction differs from germline and may be a read error. This chain links TRBV28 with TRBJ1-1, with D unclear. From germline, CDR1 is MDHEN and CDR2 SYDVKM. This CDR3 has 12 residues. The CDR3 sequence: CVSSDLNTEAFF. For the CDR3, the DNA is TGTGTCAGCAGTGACTTGAACACTGAAGCTTTCTTT.

Notes on this clonotype: A read error may explain this, as a much larger clone is one base away. The rearrangement uses TRBV6-5 and TRBJ2-1; D uncertain. Trimming cost V 4 bases and J 2 bases, with 15 bases left between them. CDR3 length: 16 residues. The germline gives CDR1 MNHEY, CDR2 SVGAGI. The CDR3 reads CASSWRDQDPYNEQFF. The CDR3 DNA reads as TGTGCCAGCAGTTGGAGAGATCAGGACCCCTACAATGAGCAGTTCTTC.

As for this clonotype: This could be a read error, since a much larger clone is one nucleotide away. The rearrangement links TRBV20-1 to TRBJ2-5; D not certain. With 5 bases removed from V and 10 bases from J, the gap between germline ends came to 20 bases. Germline V gene sequence: CDR1 DFQATT, CDR2 SNEGSKA (reference sequence). The CDR3 sequence is 13 residues long. Here the CDR3 reads CSALTPFQEVQYF. DNA for the CDR3: TGCAGTGCTCTGACACCCTTCCAAGAGGTCCAGTACTTC.

This clonotype was detected ten times or more. This chain links TRBV12-3 or TRBV12-4 with TRBJ2-7; 7 nucleotides agree with TRBD2. With 5 bases clipped from V and 6 bases from J, the junction kept 10 bases outside the gene matches. The CDR3 has 14 residues. CDR3: CASSLLGGGIEQYF. In nucleotides, the CDR3 is TGTGCCAGCAGTCTCCTTGGGGGGGGAATCGAGCAGTACTTC.

This clonotype was found once. Mismatch with germline at one junction end may stem from a read error. V gene TRBV14 combines with J gene TRBJ2-5; TRBD1 aligns across 8 bases. CDR1 and CDR2 from the germline V gene are SGHDN and FVKESK. The CDR3 is 14 amino acids. The CDR3 protein is CTSSLNRGQETQYF. The CDR3 region has the DNA TGTACCAGCAGCCTGAACAGGGGGCAAGAGACCCAGTACTTC.

This clonotype was counted at least ten times. J is TRBJ1-2 and V is TRBV6-5; D uncertain. This CDR3 is built from 15 residues. Trimming shortened V by 0 bases and J by 5 bases, and 13 bases separated the two germline ends. The germline V gene has CDR1 MNHEY and CDR2 SVGAGI. The CDR3 is CASSYSGGSGYGYTF. The CDR3 bases are TGTGCCAGCAGTTACTCTGGAGGGAGCGGGTATGGCTACACCTTC.

Concerning this clonotype itself: A junction end diverges from the germline sequence, so it may reflect a read error. This rearrangement joins TRBV11-1 to TRBJ2-5, with D uncertain. CDR1 is SGHAT and CDR2 is FQDESV in the germline V gene (reference sequence). CDR3 length: 12 residues. The chain's CDR3 is CANSLTKETQYF. In DNA form, the CDR3 reads TGCGCCAACAGCTTAACAAAAGAGACTCAGTACTTC.

This clonotype was picked up many times. This rearrangement joins TRBV10-3 to TRBJ2-1; D tentatively fits TRBD1 or TRBD2 (6 bases each). The length of the CDR3 is 17 residues. Germline CDR1 and CDR2: ENHRY and SYGVKD. Trimming took 5 bases from V and 0 from J, leaving 17 bases between them. The CDR3 region has the DNA TGTGCCATCAGTCTCGAGACAGGACTAAGCTCCTACAATGAGCAGTTCTTC. Protein: CAISLETGLSSYNEQFF.

This clonotype has only one observation. A much larger clone sits a single nucleotide away, making a read error possible. The chain combines TRBV10-2 with TRBJ2-7; a possible D gene is TRBD1 (5 bases). Germline CDR1 WSHSY, CDR2 SAAADI. The CDR3 extends over 14 amino acids. CDR3 in amino acids: CASSDRAGPDERYF. The CDR3 bases are TGCGCCAGCAGTGATCGGGCAGGGCCGGACGAGCGGTACTTC.

Details on this clonotype: The final CDR3 position lacks the conserved phenylalanine or tryptophan, pointing to a likely read error. CDR3 bases: TGTGCCAGCGGCTTAACAAAAGGGACCCAGTACATC. Its translation: CASGLTKGTQYI. This chain links TRBV11-1 with TRBJ2-5; no reliable D call. The CDR3 sequence is 12 residues long. Germline V gene data show CDR1 as SGHAT and CDR2 as FQDESV (reference sequence).

Points on this clonotype: The junction departs from germline at one end; a sequencing error may be responsible. This chain uses TRBV11-3 with TRBJ2-3; D is tentatively TRBD1 or TRBD2 (5 bases each). The CDR3 is made up of 15 amino acids. Germline CDR1 reads SGHNT; CDR2 reads YENEEA. CDR3 DNA: TGTGCCAGCACCTTAGGCAGGGCCGGGGCGGATACGCAGTATTTT. This translates into CASTLGRAGADTQYF.

Only a few counts were recorded for this clonotype. Since a much larger clone is just one base distant, this may be a read error. This chain uses TRBV6-1 with TRBJ1-5; D unresolved. This CDR3 spans 15 amino acids. Trimming took off 4 bases at V and 1 base at J, with 11 bases between the two ends. CDR1 MNHNS and CDR2 SASEGT come from the germline V gene. The CDR3 protein is CASSVGLLSNQPQHF. The DNA for the CDR3 is TGTGCCAGCAGTGTAGGGTTGCTAAGCAATCAGCCCCAGCATTTT.